This is a list of T cell receptor beta chains from one sample in a study of blood T cell repertoires in COVID-19. Profiling relied on immunoSEQ multiplex PCR, and the TCRdb table lists in-frame clones only, not all of them. The sample records approximately 100,000 clones, roughly 90% being singletons. The specimen was peripheral blood. These receptors were taken from a human donor with acute or convalescent COVID-19. The donor label of this sample is uncertain. Each CDR3 is given with its conserved first and last residue. D genes are given only for firm matches. The size entry is marked missing in some rows and otherwise reads once, few, many or a size class.

D: NA; J: TRBJ2-5; length: 12; V: TRBV29-1; size: NA; CDR3: CSVGAWAETQYF; DNA: TGCAGCGTTGGGGCGTGGGCCGAGACCCAGTACTTC
D: TRBD1; J: TRBJ2-2; length: 16; V: TRBV4-3; size: NA; CDR3: CASSHGTGANTGELFF; DNA: TGCGCCAGCAGCCACGGGACAGGGGCAAACACCGGGGAGCTGTTTTTT
D: NA; J: TRBJ1-1; length: 14; V: TRBV3-1/TRBV3-2; size: NA; CDR3: CASSVDRLNTEAFF; DNA: TGTGCCAGCAGCGTGGACAGACTGAACACTGAAGCTTTCTTT
D: NA; J: TRBJ1-1; length: 15; V: TRBV5-4; size: NA; CDR3: CASSSAQRSPTEAFF; DNA: TGTGCCAGCAGCTCAGCGCAGAGGAGCCCCACTGAAGCTTTCTTT
D: NA; J: TRBJ1-2; length: 12; V: TRBV29-1; size: NA; CDR3: CSAGGGGGGYTF; DNA: TGCAGCGCTGGCGGCGGGGGAGGGGGCTACACCTTC
D: NA; J: TRBJ2-7; length: 13; V: TRBV28; size: NA; CDR3: CASSSDSFYEQYF; DNA: TGTGCCAGCAGTTCGGACAGCTTCTACGAGCAGTACTTC
D: NA; J: TRBJ2-2; length: 14; V: TRBV7-3; size: NA; CDR3: CASSSPGLGGELFF; DNA: TGTGCCAGCAGCTCACCCGGACTTGGCGGGGAGCTGTTTTTT
D: NA; J: TRBJ1-1; length: 13; V: TRBV11-3; size: NA; CDR3: CASSFLPNTEAFF; DNA: TGTGCCAGCAGCTTCCTCCCGAACACTGAAGCTTTCTTT
D: NA; J: TRBJ1-1; length: 15; V: TRBV6-5; size: NA; CDR3: CASSPHTIVGTEAFF; DNA: TGTGCCAGCAGTCCCCATACCATCGTCGGGACTGAAGCTTTCTTT
D: NA; J: TRBJ2-7; length: 16; V: TRBV7-2; size: NA; CDR3: CASSLVSGTQSYEQYF; DNA: TGTGCCAGCAGCTTAGTTTCCGGGACTCAATCCTACGAGCAGTACTTC
D: NA; J: TRBJ1-5; length: 15; V: TRBV7-2; size: NA; CDR3: CASSQFQGSNQPQHF; DNA: TGTGCCAGCAGCCAGTTCCAGGGAAGCAATCAGCCCCAGCATTTT
D: NA; J: TRBJ1-5; length: 15; V: TRBV5-8; size: NA; CDR3: CASSPRDTYNQPQHF; DNA: TGTGCCAGCAGCCCCCGGGACACATACAATCAGCCCCAGCATTTT
D: NA; J: TRBJ2-1; length: 14; V: TRBV4-3; size: NA; CDR3: CASSQEALGSEQFF; DNA: TGCGCCAGCAGCCAAGAAGCCCTAGGAAGTGAGCAGTTCTTC
D: TRBD1; J: TRBJ1-6; length: 16; V: TRBV5-1; size: NA; CDR3: CASRNPGTGRNSPLHF; DNA: TGCGCCAGCAGGAATCCCGGGACAGGACGGAATTCACCCCTCCACTTT
D: NA; J: TRBJ1-1; length: 13; V: TRBV9; size: NA; CDR3: CASSVGQNHEAFF; DNA: TGTGCCAGCAGCGTAGGGCAGAATCACGAAGCTTTCTTT
D: NA; J: TRBJ1-2; length: 13; V: TRBV5-6; size: NA; CDR3: CASSLLGEQAYTF; DNA: TGTGCCAGCAGCCTCCTCGGGGAACAAGCCTACACCTTC
D: NA; J: TRBJ1-1; length: 11; V: TRBV18; size: NA; CDR3: CASSPQGTAFF; DNA: TGTGCCAGCTCACCGCAGGGGACCGCTTTCTTT
D: NA; J: TRBJ1-1; length: 14; V: TRBV11-1; size: NA; CDR3: CASRPTDLITEAFF; DNA: TGTGCCAGCAGACCGACAGACTTAATTACTGAAGCTTTCTTT
D: NA; J: TRBJ1-3; length: 14; V: TRBV28; size: NA; CDR3: CASSWRVPGNTIYF; DNA: TGTGCCAGCAGTTGGAGGGTTCCTGGAAACACCATATATTTT
D: TRBD2; J: TRBJ2-3; length: 15; V: TRBV19; size: once; CDR3: CASSQLAGVTDTQYF; DNA: TGTGCCAGTAGTCAACTAGCGGGAGTGACAGATACGCAGTATTTT
D: NA; J: TRBJ1-1; length: 14; V: TRBV7-3; size: NA; CDR3: CASSLSGRGTEAFF; DNA: TGTGCCAGCAGCTTATCGGGGAGAGGCACTGAAGCTTTCTTT
D: TRBD1; J: TRBJ1-1; length: 17; V: TRBV29-1; size: NA; CDR3: CSSTFQGAIMPGTEAFF; DNA: TGCAGCTCCACCTTCCAGGGGGCGATCATGCCGGGCACTGAAGCTTTCTTT
D: TRBD2; J: TRBJ2-1; length: 13; V: TRBV6-2/TRBV6-3; size: NA; CDR3: CASSYVGGNEQFF; DNA: TGTGCCAGCAGTTACGTGGGGGGGAATGAGCAGTTCTTC
D: NA; J: TRBJ2-5; length: 19; V: TRBV21-1; size: NA; CDR3: CASSKTPYLAGGSQETQYF; DNA: TGTGCCAGCAGCAAAACCCCGTATCTAGCGGGAGGGAGCCAAGAGACCCAGTACTTC
D: NA; J: TRBJ2-1; length: 16; V: TRBV4-1; size: NA; CDR3: CASSPRMDSYYNEQFF; DNA: TGCGCCAGCAGCCCGCGAATGGACAGCTACTACAATGAGCAGTTCTTC
D: NA; J: TRBJ1-1; length: 16; V: TRBV5-5; size: once; CDR3: CASSSSWRGEGTEAFF; DNA: TGTGCCAGCAGCAGTAGCTGGAGGGGCGAGGGGACTGAAGCTTTCTTT
D: TRBD1; J: TRBJ2-3; length: 15; V: TRBV5-4; size: NA; CDR3: CASTLDRGSTDTQYF; DNA: TGTGCCAGCACCCTGGACAGGGGTAGCACAGATACGCAGTATTTT
D: NA; J: TRBJ1-1; length: 13; V: TRBV7-2; size: NA; CDR3: CASSVLMNTEAFF; DNA: TGTGCCAGCAGCGTTCTAATGAACACTGAAGCTTTCTTT
D: NA; J: TRBJ2-7; length: 13; V: TRBV3-1/TRBV3-2; size: NA; CDR3: CASSPGEGYEQYF; DNA: TGTGCCAGCAGCCCCGGGGAAGGTTACGAGCAGTACTTC
D: NA; J: TRBJ1-6; length: 15; V: TRBV15; size: NA; CDR3: CATSRVRGDNSPLHF; DNA: TGTGCCACCAGCAGAGTCAGGGGAGATAATTCACCCCTCCACTTT
D: TRBD1; J: TRBJ2-3; length: 16; V: TRBV5-1; size: NA; CDR3: CASSYDASGTGGGQYF; DNA: TGCGCCAGCAGCTACGATGCCTCCGGGACAGGCGGCGGGCAGTATTTT
D: TRBD1; J: TRBJ2-1; length: 15; V: TRBV9; size: NA; CDR3: CASSGQGARYNEQFF; DNA: TGTGCCAGCAGCGGACAGGGGGCCCGTTACAATGAGCAGTTCTTC
D: TRBD1; J: TRBJ2-2; length: 15; V: TRBV6-2/TRBV6-3; size: NA; CDR3: CASSGDRGYTGELFF; DNA: TGTGCCAGCAGCGGGGACAGGGGTTACACCGGGGAGCTGTTTTTT
D: NA; J: TRBJ2-7; length: 15; V: TRBV6-5; size: NA; CDR3: CASSSLGTNSYEQYF; DNA: TGTGCCAGCAGTTCACTCGGGACAAACTCCTACGAGCAGTACTTC
D: TRBD1; J: TRBJ2-7; length: 14; V: TRBV5-1; size: NA; CDR3: CASSFQQGSGEQYF; DNA: TGCGCCAGCAGCTTCCAACAGGGGTCGGGCGAGCAGTACTTC
D: NA; J: TRBJ2-7; length: 14; V: TRBV28; size: NA; CDR3: CASSSPGGSGEQYF; DNA: TGTGCCAGCAGTTCTCCGGGGGGCTCGGGCGAGCAGTACTTC
D: NA; J: TRBJ1-6; length: 11; V: TRBV30; size: NA; CDR3: CAWSVGSPLHF; DNA: TGTGCCTGGAGTGTCGGTTCACCCCTCCACTTT
D: TRBD1; J: TRBJ1-6; length: 16; V: TRBV5-4; size: NA; CDR3: CASSLDGTGGNSPLHF; DNA: TGTGCCAGCAGCTTGGACGGGACAGGGGGGAATTCACCCCTCCACTTT
D: TRBD1; J: TRBJ1-1; length: 14; V: TRBV4-3; size: NA; CDR3: CASSPGQGALKAFF; DNA: TGCGCCAGCAGCCCGGGACAGGGGGCTTTAAAAGCTTTCTTT
D: TRBD1; J: TRBJ1-1; length: 15; V: TRBV6-4; size: NA; CDR3: CASTEPGTGGTEAFF; DNA: TGTGCCAGCACTGAACCCGGGACAGGGGGCACTGAAGCTTTCTTT
D: TRBD2; J: TRBJ2-3; length: 14; V: TRBV6-2/TRBV6-3; size: NA; CDR3: CASSWGRAGDTQYF; DNA: TGTGCCAGCAGTTGGGGGAGGGCAGGAGATACGCAGTATTTT
D: TRBD1; J: TRBJ2-7; length: 14; V: TRBV7-9; size: NA; CDR3: CASSDDRGSHEQYF; DNA: TGTGCCAGCAGCGACGACAGGGGGTCACACGAGCAGTACTTC
D: NA; J: TRBJ1-1; length: 16; V: TRBV19; size: NA; CDR3: CASSIGGGVENTEAFF; DNA: TGTGCCAGTAGTATAGGCGGGGGAGTGGAGAACACTGAAGCTTTCTTT
D: NA; J: TRBJ1-4; length: 11; V: TRBV20-1; size: NA; CDR3: CSASRSEKLFF; DNA: TGCAGTGCTAGCAGGTCAGAAAAACTGTTTTTT
D: TRBD2; J: TRBJ2-5; length: 18; V: TRBV24-1; size: NA; CDR3: CATSPGHRSGGARETQYF; DNA: TGTGCCACCAGTCCGGGACATCGTAGCGGGGGGGCCCGGGAGACCCAGTACTTC
D: TRBD2; J: TRBJ2-1; length: 15; V: TRBV5-4; size: NA; CDR3: CASSLRTSGANEQFF; DNA: TGTGCCAGCAGCCTTCGGACTAGCGGGGCCAATGAGCAGTTCTTC
D: NA; J: TRBJ2-2; length: 15; V: TRBV28; size: NA; CDR3: CASSLRLPNTGELFF; DNA: TGTGCCAGCAGTTTAAGACTACCGAACACCGGGGAGCTGTTTTTT
D: NA; J: TRBJ1-3; length: 16; V: TRBV7-2; size: NA; CDR3: CASSLTQGVSGNTIYF; DNA: TGTGCCAGCAGCTTAACGCAAGGGGTATCTGGAAACACCATATATTTT
D: NA; J: TRBJ1-1; length: 12; V: TRBV30; size: NA; CDR3: CAWSSLNTEAFF; DNA: TGTGCCTGGAGTTCATTGAACACTGAAGCTTTCTTT
D: NA; J: TRBJ1-1; length: 16; V: TRBV29-1; size: once; CDR3: CSVDSRGSPMNTEAFF; DNA: TGCAGCGTTGACTCCCGAGGGTCTCCCATGAACACTGAAGCTTTCTTT
D: TRBD2; J: TRBJ2-1; length: 16; V: TRBV2; size: NA; CDR3: CASRSRSGRADNEQFF; DNA: TGTGCCTCCCGAAGCAGAAGCGGGAGGGCTGACAATGAGCAGTTCTTC
D: NA; J: TRBJ2-3; length: 13; V: TRBV6-2/TRBV6-3; size: once; CDR3: CASSSNRRDTQYF; DNA: TGTGCCAGCAGTTCGAATCGGAGGGATACGCAGTATTTT
D: NA; J: TRBJ1-1; length: 15; V: TRBV30; size: once; CDR3: CAWSVAGTSNTEAFF; DNA: TGTGCCTGGAGTGTAGCGGGGACATCAAACACTGAAGCTTTCTTT